These 23 T cell receptor beta chains were all obtained from the same sample, sequenced in a study of blood T cell repertoires in COVID-19. Generated by immunoSEQ multiplex PCR, the TCRdb table keeps only in-frame clones and is missing some. The sample shows about 70,000 clones, around 87% of them seen only once. Material for sequencing was peripheral blood. These receptors were collected from a man between 65 and 79 years old with active COVID-19.

V is TRBV7-2 and J is TRBJ2-1; D is possibly TRBD2 (6 bases). V dropped 7 bases and J dropped 6 bases, with 28 bases sitting between them. Per the germline V gene, CDR1 is SGHTA and CDR2 is FQGNSA. This CDR3 region has 18 residues. CDR3 coding DNA: TGTGCCAGCACCCCCCCGACTAGTGGAGGAGGGCCATCCAATGAGCAGTTCTTC. It translates to CASTPPTSGGGPSNEQFF.

This chain joins TRBV18 and TRBJ2-7; 8 bases match TRBD2. Germline V CDR1 and CDR2: KGHSH, LQKENI. Losses at the gene ends were 0 bases for V and 2 bases for J; bases not matched to a gene: 3. The CDR3 is 15 amino acids. CDR3 amino acids: CASSPPVSGAYEQYF. In nucleotides, the CDR3 is TGTGCCAGCTCACCACCCGTTAGCGGGGCCTACGAGCAGTACTTC.

The chain recombines TRBV7-3 with TRBJ2-2, with D possibly matching TRBD1 (7 bases). Trimming pared 5 bases from V and 10 bases from J, leaving 23 bases between. Germline assignment: CDR1 SGHTA and CDR2 FQGTGA. The CDR3 runs 16 residues. The CDR3: CASSVQGKVMREELFF. The CDR3 DNA reads TGTGCCAGCAGCGTACAGGGGAAAGTGATGCGGGAGGAGCTGTTTTTT.

The gene calls are TRBV6-1 and TRBJ2-7, with TRBD1 matching over 8 bases. Trimming took 1 base from V and 3 from J; bases not matched to a gene: 8. Germline V CDR1 and CDR2: MNHNS, SASEGT. The CDR3 loop spans 16 amino acids. The CDR3 here is CASSEDAGTGHYEQYF. For the CDR3, the DNA is TGTGCCAGCAGTGAAGACGCCGGGACAGGCCACTACGAGCAGTACTTC.

V is TRBV6-1 and J is TRBJ2-7, with 7 nucleotides matching TRBD1. There are 16 residues in the CDR3. The trim removed 2 bases at V and 7 bases at J, leaving 14 bases unmatched. Germline V gene lookup returns CDR1 MNHNS and CDR2 SASEGT. DNA of the CDR3: TGTGCCAGCAGTGAACCCACGACAGGGTCTAATGGGGAGCAGTACTTC. Translation gives CASSEPTTGSNGEQYF.

V gene TRBV6-2 or TRBV6-3 combines with J gene TRBJ2-1; tentative D call: TRBD2 (6 bases). The germline V and J ends were trimmed by 5 bases and 3 bases, with 14 bases remaining between them. In germline, CDR1 is MNHEY, CDR2 SVGEGT. There are 15 residues in the CDR3. Here the CDR3 DNA reads TGTGCCAGCAGTCCCCTAGCGCGCAACTACAATGAGCAGTTCTTC. This encodes CASSPLARNYNEQFF.

The chain uses TRBV6-5 and TRBJ2-1, with 8 bases fitting TRBD2. The CDR3 loop spans 15 amino acids. The germline V gene encodes CDR1 MNHEY and CDR2 SVGAGI. V shed 8 bases and J 0 bases; nucleotides not matched to a gene: 6. In nucleotides, the CDR3 is TGTGCCAGCGCTAGCGGGTGGGGCTCCTACAATGAGCAGTTCTTC. It yields the protein CASASGWGSYNEQFF.

V is TRBV18 and J is TRBJ1-4; tentatively, D is TRBD1 (6 bases). V dropped 2 bases and J dropped 0 bases, with 10 bases sitting between them. Germline assignment: CDR1 KGHSH and CDR2 LQKENI. The CDR3 totals 16 residues. The CDR3: CASSPAGAATNEKLFF. The CDR3 DNA is TGTGCCAGCTCACCAGCGGGGGCTGCAACTAATGAAAAACTGTTTTTT.

This rearrangement joins TRBV11-1 to TRBJ2-7; the match to TRBD2 covers 8 bases. There are 14 residues in the CDR3. Unmatched junction bases numbered 1, after V lost 1 base and J lost 2 bases. Germline V CDR1 and CDR2: SGHAT, FQDESV (reference sequence). The CDR3 is CASSLVGLAYEQYF. The CDR3 DNA follows: TGTGCCAGCAGCTTAGTGGGACTAGCCTACGAGCAGTACTTC.

The chain is built from TRBV6-1 and TRBJ2-2; TRBD2 aligns across 11 bases. The CDR3 covers 16 residues. Germline assignment: CDR1 MNHNS and CDR2 SASEGT. The J segment lost 6 bases and the V segment lost 2 bases, leaving 5 bases of the junction unmatched. CDR3 protein: CASSEQTSGTAGELFF. CDR3 in DNA: TGTGCCAGCAGTGAACAGACTAGCGGGACCGCCGGGGAGCTGTTTTTT.

Only one count was recorded for this clone. The chain carries TRBV10-3 and TRBJ2-7, with 10 bases identical to TRBD1. Per germline, CDR1 ENHRY and CDR2 SYGVKD. The CDR3 is 15 amino acids. V was pared by 3 bases and J by 4 bases, with 6 bases of the junction left unmatched. Here the CDR3 reads CAISDRTGGVYEQYF. The CDR3 DNA reads TGTGCCATCAGTGACCGGACAGGGGGGGTTTACGAGCAGTACTTC.

This clone was picked up one time. The chain uses TRBV7-8 and TRBJ2-1, with D possibly matching TRBD1 (5 bases). This CDR3 region has 12 residues. Germline CDR1 is SGHVS and CDR2 is FQNEAQ. V lost 4 bases, J lost 7 bases, and 8 bases lay in between. This CDR3 is CASSSTVNEQFF. CDR3 in DNA: TGTGCCAGCAGCTCGACAGTAAATGAGCAGTTCTTC.

The rearrangement uses TRBV10-3 and TRBJ2-5; 9 bases are shared with TRBD2. The CDR3 spans 15 residues. CDR1 is ENHRY, CDR2 SYGVKD, per germline. Losses at the gene ends were 2 bases for V and 5 bases for J; bases not matched to a gene: 6. The CDR3 nucleotides are TGTGCCATCAGTGAGGATAGCGGGAGTGGGGAGACCCAGTACTTC. Amino acids: CAISEDSGSGETQYF.

This sequence joins TRBV9 and TRBJ2-5; 9 bases line up with TRBD1. After removal of 0 bases from V and 6 bases from J, the junction contained 9 bases not matched to a gene. The CDR3 has 16 residues. Germline V gives CDR1 SGDLS, CDR2 YYNGEE. The CDR3 spells CASSVAPTGGVQTQYF. The CDR3 nucleotides read TGTGCCAGCAGCGTAGCTCCAACAGGGGGCGTACAGACCCAGTACTTC.

This sequence joins TRBV6-2 or TRBV6-3 and TRBJ2-1, with 12 bases identical to TRBD2. There are 16 residues in the CDR3. Germline V lookup: CDR1 MNHEY, CDR2 SVGEGT. The junction had 9 bases not matched to a gene; V was cut back by 4 bases and J by 8 bases. CDR3 bases: TGTGCCAGCAGTTGGCCTAGCGGGAGGGGTGCGGATGAGCAGTTCTTC. This sequence encodes CASSWPSGRGADEQFF.

This clone was picked up a small number of times. The V gene is TRBV7-6, the J gene TRBJ2-5, with 7 bases identical to TRBD2. CDR1 is SGHVS, CDR2 FNYEAQ, per germline. This CDR3 is built from 16 residues. The V segment lost 5 bases and the J segment 4 bases; nucleotides outside the gene matches: 13. DNA for the CDR3: TGTGCCAGCAGCCCTCGCCTAGCGGAGGGGAGAGAGACCCAGTACTTC. This codes for CASSPRLAEGRETQYF.

The chain joins TRBV6-2 or TRBV6-3 to TRBJ1-5; D is unclear. CDR1 is MNHEY, CDR2 SVGEGT, per germline. The V end was cut by 6 bases, the J end by 0 bases, with 18 bases between. This CDR3 has 17 residues. This CDR3 reads CASSRRLAAYSNQPQHF. CDR3 bases: TGTGCCAGCAGCCGTCGACTGGCAGCCTATAGCAATCAGCCCCAGCATTTT.

The chain employs TRBV5-6 and TRBJ1-2; 7 bases agree with TRBD1. V dropped 4 bases and J dropped 6; count of bases not matched to a gene: 6. This CDR3 comprises 13 residues. Germline CDR1 SGHDT, CDR2 YYEEEE. The CDR3 region is CASSITGVDGYTF. CDR3 DNA sequence: TGTGCCAGCAGCATTACAGGGGTGGATGGCTACACCTTC. Variable domain in full (rest from reference TRBV5-6 and TRBJ1-2): DAGVTQSPTHLIKTRGQQVTLRCSPKSGHDTVSWYQQALGQGPQFIFQYYEEEERQRGNFPDRFSGHQFPNYSSELNVNALLLGDSALYLCASSITGVDGYTFGSGTRLTVV.

This chain connects TRBV5-1 to TRBJ2-3, with 7 bases that match TRBD2. From germline, CDR1 is SGHRS and CDR2 YFSETQ. The CDR3 length is 15 residues. V shed 5 bases, J shed 0 bases, and the junction held 6 bases outside the gene matches. CDR3 region: CASRASGTSTDTQYF. In DNA form, the CDR3 reads TGCGCCAGCAGGGCTAGCGGAACTAGCACAGATACGCAGTATTTT.

As DNA, the CDR3 is TGCGCCAGCAGCTTGGCAGGACAGGGGGATGAAAAACTGTTTTTT. Protein product: CASSLAGQGDEKLFF. The chain carries TRBV5-1 and TRBJ1-4; 10 positions agree with TRBD1. Looked up from germline, CDR1 is SGHRS and CDR2 is YFSETQ. J was trimmed by 6 bases and V by 0 bases; bases with no gene match: 2. The CDR3 runs to 15 residues.

This clone was seen a single time. The chain uses TRBV6-5 and TRBJ2-7; D may be TRBD1 (6 bases). Deletions cut 0 bases from V and 4 bases from J, with 10 bases between. CDR1 MNHEY and CDR2 SVGAGI come from the germline V gene. CDR3 length: 14 amino acids. The CDR3 DNA is TGTGCCAGCAGTTACTCGGGACAAAGGTACGAGCAGTACTTC. Its protein is CASSYSGQRYEQYF.

The rearrangement uses TRBV27 and TRBJ1-6; D is undetermined. Germline V lookup: CDR1 MNHEY, CDR2 SMNVEV (reference sequence). The CDR3 loop spans 13 amino acids. Trimming pared 3 bases from V and 6 bases from J, leaving 6 bases between. The CDR3 is CASSFQINSPLHF. The CDR3 nucleotides read TGTGCCAGCAGTTTTCAGATTAATTCACCCCTCCACTTT.

The J gene is TRBJ2-1, the V gene TRBV6-5; D is possibly TRBD1 (6 bases). The ends were cut back, 7 bases at V and 10 bases at J, with 20 bases in the middle. Germline CDR1 MNHEY, CDR2 SVGAGI. The CDR3 has 14 residues. The CDR3 sequence is CASTQRASTGEQFF. The DNA of the CDR3 is TGTGCCAGCACCCAGCGAGCCTCTACAGGGGAGCAGTTCTTC.